This T cell receptor beta chain comes out of a study of blood T cell repertoires in COVID-19 (dated by TCRdb to 2018 to 2021). Turning to the overall study: The collaborator samples originated in the United States, Italy and Spain and spanned the acute and convalescent phases of COVID-19. Subjects who had been exposed to COVID-19, were actively infected with it, or had recovered from it provided the deeply sampled blood TCRbeta repertoires that made up the dataset. Where available, HLA class I and class II types were obtained from metadata supplied by the sample provider rather than from assay-based typing. A freely available public database, intended as a resource for researchers studying the immune response to SARS-CoV-2, is where the repertoires were released. The samples were drawn from the first 160 participants of the ongoing ImmuneRACE study and from more than 1,000 subjects provided by 6 global collaborators. The prospective study material was composed of cDNA or gDNA derived from T cells, B-cell-depleted T cells, or PBMCs. A de-identified subject ID, COVID-19 status, age in years and sex were almost always included in the sample metadata.

Enrolling through a virtual design, the prospective study's participants ranged in age from roughly 18 to 90 years and lived across around 25 United States geographic areas. Cohort assignment in the prospective study relied on participant-reported clinical history from a screening survey and a study questionnaire. In the prospective study, mobile phlebotomists collected whole blood, serum and a nasopharyngeal or oropharyngeal swab from each participant. Prospective study participants could optionally give additional blood draws and questionnaires over a roughly two-month period. Blood samples from the prospective study were shipped frozen or at room temperature prior to DNA extraction. TCRbeta CDR3 regions were amplified from genomic DNA using the immunoSEQ Assay, a bias-controlled multiplex PCR. For the original study's pipeline: Nucleated cell counts per sample were estimated from amplification of reference gene primers within the assay. To quantify the absolute abundance of each unique TCRbeta CDR3 rearrangement, sequence reads were collapsed and filtered. For each sample, productive Simpson clonality was calculated as the square root of Simpson's diversity index across productive rearrangements. TCRdb limited this immuneACCESS table to in-frame rearrangements with V and J called. A share of clones is missing; checked studies link under half to unresolved V genes, and the rest is unexplained. Clone size and V and J calls were adopted from that table, with D and trimming inferred from the DNA. Here the sample has 300,000 to 400,000 clones; 80% to 90% occur a single time. The ten biggest clones cover 4% to 5.5% of the sample.

Study-level results and caveats: Clinical and demographic metadata were provided uncurated, with the amount varying by source and participant.

Worth noting for this clone: What antigen it recognizes has not been identified. No base quality values were provided; no much bigger clone lies one nucleotide off.

The CDR3 covers 15 residues, taking in both the cysteine and the phenylalanine. Just the 45-base CDR3 DNA is kept, in frame starting at base 1. Trimming takes 6 bases off V and 4 bases off J; junction bases not matched to a gene: 3. CDR1 is given as MNHEY and CDR2 as SMNVEV, both from the germline V gene (reference sequence). The sequenced sample was PBMCs or T cells enriched from blood (not recorded which). This chain joins TRBV27 to TRBJ2-3; the junction holds 14 bases that match TRBD2. This clonotype originated in a middle-aged woman with acute COVID-19. The CDR3 here reads CASRRLAGGPDTQYF. The nucleotide sequence is given as TGTGCCAGCAGGCGACTAGCGGGGGGGCCAGATACGCAGTATTTT.